The next 21 T cell receptor beta chains were all read from a single sample in a study of monozygotic twins with inflammatory bowel disease. TCRdb reworked the 5' RACE reads into one entry per CDR3 protein, no DNA. Its listing shows approximately 340,000 distinct CDR3 sequences. Input material: blood. The receptors were gathered from a human donor with ulcerative colitis or Crohn's disease, or a healthy co-twin of an affected twin (not recorded which).

The rearrangement joins TRBV10-1 to TRBJ2-3; TCRdb's D gene call, TRBD2, goes unchecked for lack of DNA. From germline, CDR1 is WNHNN and CDR2 SYGVQD (reference sequence). The CDR3 spans 16 residues. This CDR3 is CASSSTSGRRTDTQYF.

This chain connects TRBV27 to TRBJ2-1; the D call from TCRdb, TRBD1, cannot be confirmed without DNA. This CDR3 has 19 residues. In germline, CDR1 is MNHEY, CDR2 SMNVEV (reference sequence). The CDR3 reads CASSSSPGVTKAQGIEQFF.

The V call is TRBV12-3 or TRBV12-4, the J call TRBJ2-4. The CDR3 loop spans 16 amino acids. CDR3: CASSLRTQIAKNIQYF.

This chain links TRBV15 with TRBJ2-3; the TCRdb D gene call, TRBD2, has no DNA to confirm it. The CDR3 loop spans 14 amino acids. Germline-derived CDR1 and CDR2 are LNHNV and YYDKDF (reference sequence). Here the CDR3 reads CATSRDKREWRAYF.

V usage is TRBV18 and J usage is TRBJ2-7; as DNA is missing, the TRBD1 call by TCRdb cannot be tested. Germline CDR1 KGHSH, CDR2 LQKENI. This CDR3 has 13 amino acids. CDR3 protein: CATQGDRKNEQYF. Full variable domain (remainder filled in from reference TRBV18 and TRBJ2-7): NAGVMQNPRHLVRRRGQEARLRCSPMKGHSHVYWYRQLPEEGLKFMVYLQKENIIDESGMPKERFSAEFPKEGPSILRIQQVVRGDSAAYFCATQGDRKNEQYFGPGTRLTVT.

The chain has TRBV5-1 and TRBJ1-2; TCRdb proposes TRBD1, but this gene call is untestable without DNA. The germline gives CDR1 SGHRS, CDR2 YFSETQ. CDR3 length equals 14 residues. CDR3 sequence: CASTAVQGNYGYTF.

The rearrangement joins TRBV27 to TRBJ2-1. The CDR3 is 13 amino acids. Germline assignment: CDR1 MNHEY and CDR2 SMNVEV (reference sequence). The CDR3 protein is CASTPTRYNEQFF.

The V and J genes are TRBV30 and TRBJ2-6; TCRdb calls TRBD2, which cannot be checked without DNA. The CDR3 runs 17 residues. CDR1 and CDR2 (germline): GTSNPN, SVGIG (reference sequence). CDR3 amino acids: CAWSDGGSHSGANVLTF.

V and J are TRBV20-1 and TRBJ2-7; TCRdb's D call of TRBD2 is untestable without DNA. Germline CDR1 is DFQATT and CDR2 is SNEGSKA (reference sequence). The CDR3 is 15 residues long. The CDR3 protein is CSATAGGRPSYEQYF.

This CDR3 reads CASTPWEGPDTQYF. J is TRBJ2-3 and V is TRBV25-1; TCRdb indicates TRBD1, and absent DNA this call remains unverified. The germline V gene has CDR1 MGHDK and CDR2 SYGVNS. The CDR3 spans 14 residues.

The chain recombines TRBV7-7 with TRBJ2-5; TCRdb proposes TRBD1, but this gene call is untestable without DNA. There are 13 residues in the CDR3. Germline CDR1 is SSHAT and CDR2 is FNYEAQ (reference sequence). This CDR3 reads CAGSLDRGETQYF.

The chain has TRBV5-1 and TRBJ1-1. Looked up from germline, CDR1 is SGHRS and CDR2 is YFSETQ. There are 13 residues in the CDR3. Here the CDR3 reads CASSFDSDTEAFF.

The V gene is TRBV28, the J gene TRBJ2-7; lacking DNA, the TRBD1 call made by TCRdb goes unchecked. From germline, CDR1 is MDHEN and CDR2 SYDVKM. The CDR3 contains 15 residues. CDR3 loop: CASSYSGQVSYEQYF.

This chain joins TRBV20-1 and TRBJ2-2; without DNA, the TCRdb call of TRBD2 cannot be checked. CDR1 and CDR2 from the germline V gene are DFQATT and SNEGSKA (reference sequence). CDR3 size: 14 residues. This CDR3 reads CSATSGFITGELFF.

The CDR3 is CASSLGGSLYEQYF. J is TRBJ2-7 and V is TRBV7-2. The CDR3 loop spans 14 amino acids. Germline V gene data show CDR1 as SGHTA and CDR2 as FQGNSA. The full variable domain, its missing parts supplied by reference TRBV7-2 and TRBJ2-7, is GAGVSQSPSNKVTEKGKDVELRCDPISGHTALYWYRQSLGQGLEFLIYFQGNSAPDKSGLPSDRFSAERTGGSVSTLTIQRTQQEDSAVYLCASSLGGSLYEQYFGPGTRLTVT.

The genes are TRBV20-1 and TRBJ1-1; TCRdb indicates TRBD1, and absent DNA this call remains unverified. Germline assignment: CDR1 DFQATT and CDR2 SNEGSKA (reference sequence). The CDR3 is 14 amino acids. The CDR3 sequence is CSTNRGGRPTEAFF.

The V call is TRBV6-1, the J call TRBJ2-3; as DNA is missing, the TRBD2 call by TCRdb cannot be tested. The length of the CDR3 is 14 residues. CDR1 and CDR2 from the germline V gene are MNHNS and SASEGT. The CDR3: CASKGLASLDTQYF.

The genes are TRBV11-2 and TRBJ1-2. Germline V gene lookup returns CDR1 SGHAT and CDR2 FQNNGV. The CDR3 spans 14 residues. CDR3 in amino acids: CASSLGALNYGYTF. The variable domain in full, completed from reference TRBV11-2 and TRBJ1-2, reads EAGVAQSPRYKIIEKRQSVAFWCNPISGHATLYWYQQILGQGPKLLIQFQNNGVVDDSQLPKDRFSAERLKGVDSTLKIQPAKLEDSAVYLCASSLGALNYGYTFGSGTRLTVV.

The V call is TRBV20-1, the J call TRBJ2-1; TCRdb calls TRBD1, which cannot be checked without DNA. The germline V gene encodes CDR1 DFQATT and CDR2 SNEGSKA (reference sequence). This CDR3 contains 16 residues. The CDR3 loop is CSARDKQGKNYNEQFF.

The chain recombines TRBV10-3 with TRBJ2-2; checking the TCRdb D call of TRBD2 is not possible without DNA. Germline CDR1 and CDR2: ENHRY and SYGVKD. This CDR3 has 17 residues. CDR3: CAISEEKAGSYTGELFF.

This rearrangement joins TRBV27 to TRBJ2-7. The germline CDR1 and CDR2 sequences are MNHEY and SMNVEV (reference sequence). The CDR3 contains 11 residues. The CDR3 loop reads CASSLGHEQYF.